A selection of T cell receptor beta chains follows, all from one sample in a study of OX40 agonist ivuxolimab in advanced cancers. Sequencing was performed with immunoSEQ multiplex PCR; in TCRdb, only in-frame clones are kept and a portion is missing. Of around 100,000 clones listed, 90% are singletons. The material was CD4+ or CD8+ T cells sorted from blood, obtained in a trial of the OX40 agonist ivuxolimab. The source of these receptors is an adult with an advanced solid tumor such as melanoma, head and neck, liver or kidney cancer. Both conserved end residues are part of each CDR3. Size is omitted from some rows. Given values are once, few, many or a class for expanded clones.

CDR3 | size | J | length | V
CASSEDGKNSPLHF | once | TRBJ1-6 | 14 | TRBV2
CARSYRDRSRYEQYF | NA | TRBJ2-7 | 15 | TRBV5-3
CASRPSGTGTDTQYF | NA | TRBJ2-3 | 15 | TRBV6-5
CASSQTGTSSYEQYF | NA | TRBJ2-7 | 15 | TRBV6-1
CASSVHALNTEAFF | NA | TRBJ1-1 | 14 | TRBV28
CASSIGPTTGETEAFF | NA | TRBJ1-1 | 16 | TRBV19
CASSLTSGRGDEQYF | NA | TRBJ2-7 | 15 | TRBV7-9
CASSYRGDYNEQFF | NA | TRBJ2-1 | 14 | TRBV7-2
CSANGGEGQFF | NA | TRBJ2-1 | 11 | TRBV20-1
CASSLGGNSYEQYF | NA | TRBJ2-7 | 14 | TRBV7-9
CASSVGTNTGVIQSSGYTF | NA | TRBJ1-2 | 19 | TRBV9
CASSLSGRANTEAFF | NA | TRBJ1-1 | 15 | TRBV7-2
CASSGTGGIRDRNADTQYF | NA | TRBJ2-3 | 19 | TRBV28
CASRPTPGQGYEQYF | NA | TRBJ2-7 | 15 | TRBV6-5
CASSWDPTGELFF | NA | TRBJ2-2 | 13 | TRBV7-9
CASSSRTTTSLEQYF | once | TRBJ2-7 | 15 | TRBV7-2